One sample yielded the 8 T cell receptor beta chains listed below, sequenced in a study of T cells after yellow fever vaccination. TCRdb ran MiXCR on the 5' RACE reads and lists one entry per CDR3 protein. The sample has under 700,000 distinct CDR3 sequences, roughly 17% seen once. Specimen: PBMCs, collected roughly 5 days after the first yellow fever vaccination. These receptors were taken from a man younger than 35 who received the YFV17D yellow fever vaccine.

This chain connects TRBV9 to TRBJ2-1; no definite D call. The germline V and J ends were trimmed by 0 bases and 2 bases, with 6 bases remaining between them. Germline CDR1 is SGDLS and CDR2 is YYNGEE. CDR3 length equals 14 residues. CDR3 in amino acids: CASSVVGTYNEQFF. CDR3 DNA: TGTGCCAGCAGCGTAGTTGGGACCTACAATGAGCAGTTCTTC.

The CDR3: CASSQVLVPGYYGYTF. The DNA of the CDR3 is TGCGCCAGCAGCCAAGTTTTGGTCCCAGGGTACTATGGCTACACCTTC. The J gene is TRBJ1-2, the V gene TRBV4-1; D possibly corresponds to TRBD1 (5 bases). Trimming cost V 1 base and J 3 bases, with 15 bases left between them. The length of the CDR3 is 16 residues. Germline-derived CDR1 and CDR2 are MGHRA and YSYEKL.

The rearrangement joins TRBV4-1 to TRBJ2-3, with 9 bases fitting TRBD2. This CDR3 is 16 amino acids long. The germline V gene encodes CDR1 MGHRA and CDR2 YSYEKL. V dropped 0 bases and J dropped 1; count of bases not matched to a gene: 2. The CDR3 bases are TGCGCCAGCAGCCAAGATCTAGCGGGGCGCACAGATACGCAGTATTTT. Its protein is CASSQDLAGRTDTQYF.

In its sample, this clonotype was seen a few times. The V and J genes are TRBV9 and TRBJ1-1, with TRBD1 matching over 9 bases. Germline CDR1 and CDR2: SGDLS and YYNGEE. V trimming: 1 base; J trimming: 7 bases; junction bases outside the gene matches: 2. CDR3 size: 13 residues. DNA of the CDR3: TGTGCCAGCAGCGTACTGGACAGGGGTGAAGCTTTCTTT. This translates into CASSVLDRGEAFF.

The gene calls are TRBV5-1 and TRBJ2-3; 14 nucleotides match TRBD2. Germline V CDR1 and CDR2: SGHRS, YFSETQ. The V and J ends lost 2 bases and 4 bases, in that order; junction bases with no gene match: 6. The CDR3 covers 17 residues. For the CDR3, the DNA is TGCGCCAGCAGCTTCACCGCGACTAGCGGGGGGGCAGATACGCAGTATTTT. Its translation is CASSFTATSGGADTQYF.

This chain's CDR3 is CASSFLQLQETQYF. The CDR3 DNA reads as TGTGCCAGCAGCTTTCTCCAGTTACAAGAGACCCAGTACTTC. This chain uses TRBV7-9 with TRBJ2-5, with no clear D. The CDR3 consists of 14 residues. Germline V gene lookup returns CDR1 SEHNR and CDR2 FQNEAQ (reference sequence). Trimming cost V 3 bases and J 2 bases, with 10 bases left between them. The variable domain in full, completed from reference TRBV7-9 and TRBJ2-5, reads DTGVSQNPRHKITKRGQNVTFRCDPISEHNRLYWYRQTLGQGPEFLTYFQNEAQLEKSRLLSDRFSAERPKGSFSTLEIQRTEQGDSAMYLCASSFLQLQETQYFGPGTRLLVL.

This clonotype was observed a handful of times. V usage is TRBV7-3 and J usage is TRBJ2-2; TRBD2 matches at 8 bases. The CDR3 sequence is 15 residues long. Germline CDR1 is SGHTA and CDR2 is FQGTGA. Losses at the gene ends were 4 bases for V and 5 bases for J; bases not matched to a gene: 6. The CDR3 reads CASSSPGGLTGELFF. The CDR3 bases are TGTGCCAGCAGCTCCCCGGGAGGGTTGACCGGGGAGCTGTTTTTT.

V usage is TRBV2 and J usage is TRBJ2-6, with D possibly being TRBD1 (6 bases). The V end was cut by 5 bases, the J end by 0 bases, with 14 bases between. Germline CDR1 reads SNHLY; CDR2 reads FYNNEI. The CDR3 is 17 residues long. The chain's CDR3 is CASSLRGRSSGANVLTF. Here the CDR3 DNA reads TGTGCCAGCAGTCTCAGGGGTCGGAGCTCTGGGGCCAACGTCCTGACTTTC.